This T cell receptor beta chain emerged from a study of blood T cell repertoires in COVID-19. Here immunoSEQ multiplex PCR was the method, and the copy in TCRdb shows in-frame clones only, minus some. The sample has approximately 100,000 clones, 65% to 90% seen once. Germline V gene lookup returns CDR1 SGHAT and CDR2 FQDESV (reference sequence). V lost 3 bases and J lost 12, with 15 bases in between. The CDR3 covers 13 residues. The V call is TRBV11-1, the J call TRBJ2-1; D not resolved. Sequencing input: peripheral blood. This clonotype was obtained from a woman older than 75 with active or convalescent COVID-19. CDR3 DNA sequence: TGTGCCAGCAGCTTCGGTCCATCGGGTCCGCAGTTCTTC. Amino acid sequence: CASSFGPSGPQFF.